Sequencing of this T cell receptor (beta chain) was carried out in a study of lymphopenia after photon versus proton radiotherapy. Study conclusions and caveats: Proton therapy kept repertoires fairly stable, unlike photons, which gained effector/memory cells. Better survival with proton therapy was suggested as possible, not demonstrated. Larger post-nadir TCR diversity loss correlated inversely with survival in deceased patients.

V was shortened by 8 bases and J by 7 bases, with 9 bases between the two germline ends. This CDR3 spans 11 amino acids. Germline CDR1 and CDR2: MNHEY and SVGAGI. Clones were sequenced by immunoSEQ multiplex PCR, and TCRdb holds only the in-frame ones, with some missing. The table has about 30,000 clones, around 87% seen once; the top ten hold more than 45%. This clone appeared once. Its cognate antigen is unknown. This specimen was peripheral blood, taken from a patient treated with proton-based radiotherapy. The source is a woman aged 55-75 years with cholangiocarcinoma. Some clones in this sample may be carry-over from other donors' samples. The rearrangement links TRBV6-5 to TRBJ2-1; D ambiguous. The CDR3 sequence: CASRVRNEQFF. The CDR3 coding sequence is TGTGCCAGCCGGGTGCGGAATGAGCAGTTCTTC.